This T cell receptor beta chain was sequenced during a study of blood T cell repertoires in COVID-19. Measured with immunoSEQ multiplex PCR; TCRdb has only the in-frame clones, and not every one. Found here are 50,000 to 60,000 clones, approximately 85% of them singletons; the top ten hold roughly 13%. CDR1 and CDR2 (germline): SGHNT, YYREEE (reference sequence). The CDR3 spans 16 residues. The V end was cut by 4 bases, the J end by 5 bases, with 16 bases between. The V gene is TRBV5-4, the J gene TRBJ2-6; possible D gene TRBD1, 5 bases. The sequence came from a human donor in a cohort sampled during active COVID-19. The sequenced sample was peripheral blood. Written as DNA, the CDR3 is TGTGCCAGCAGCCCTGGGGCAGTAGACTGGGCCAACGTCCTGACTTTC. Protein product: CASSPGAVDWANVLTF.